The 15 T cell receptor beta chains reported below all come from one sample, sequenced in a study of preoperative IRX-2 immunotherapy in early breast cancer. Using immunoSEQ multiplex PCR, the repertoire was profiled, and TCRdb retains in-frame clones only, with some absent. The data contain about 13,000 clones, roughly 90% of them singletons. Treatment in this sample: preoperative locoregional IRX-2 cytokine immunotherapy. This material was collected from a patient treated with IRX-2 immunotherapy. The receptors derive from a human donor with breast cancer.

The chain has TRBV19 and TRBJ1-1; TRBD1 is a possible D gene (6 bases). The V gene lost 7 bases and the J gene lost 4 bases, with 19 bases spanning the gap. This CDR3 has 15 residues. The germline gives CDR1 LNHDA, CDR2 SQIVND (reference sequence). DNA for the CDR3: TGTGCCAGTACTAGGCTCGAGGGGGGTAGCACTGAAGCTTTCTTT. Its translation: CASTRLEGGSTEAFF.

The rearrangement links TRBV5-1 to TRBJ1-1; TRBD1 is a possible D gene (6 bases). The CDR3 length is 12 residues. Germline-derived CDR1 and CDR2 are SGHRS and YFSETQ. Trimming left V 3 bases short and J 8 bases short, with 11 bases between. CDR3 nucleotides: TGCGCCAGCAGCTCACAGGGATCCGAAGCTTTCTTT. Its protein product is CASSSQGSEAFF.

The gene calls are TRBV5-6 and TRBJ2-1; 11 nucleotides agree with TRBD2. With V trimmed by 3 bases and J by 7 bases, 9 bases remained unmatched. This CDR3 is 16 amino acids long. Germline V gives CDR1 SGHDT, CDR2 YYEEEE. The CDR3: CASSSRLAGPENEQFF. CDR3 coding DNA: TGTGCCAGCAGCTCCCGACTAGCGGGGCCTGAGAATGAGCAGTTCTTC.

The rearrangement links TRBV5-4 to TRBJ2-2; D may be TRBD1 (5 bases). The CDR3 consists of 14 residues. V was pared by 3 bases and J by 1 base, with 7 bases between. CDR1 SGHNT and CDR2 YYREEE come from the germline V gene (reference sequence). The CDR3 DNA reads TGTGCCAGCAGCTCCCAGGGGAACACCGGGGAGCTGTTTTTT. It codes for CASSSQGNTGELFF.

This chain connects TRBV9 to TRBJ2-1; 8 bases match TRBD2. V lost 0 bases to trimming and J lost 8 bases; unmatched junction nucleotides: 10. From germline, CDR1 is SGDLS and CDR2 YYNGEE. The CDR3 loop spans 16 amino acids. As DNA, the CDR3 is TGTGCCAGCAGCGTAGGTAGCCGGGGGGGCCGGGATGAGCAGTTCTTC. This sequence encodes CASSVGSRGGRDEQFF.

V usage is TRBV7-9 and J usage is TRBJ1-1; D gene unclear. In germline, CDR1 is SEHNR, CDR2 FQNEAQ (reference sequence). V dropped 10 bases and J dropped 3 bases, with 12 bases sitting between them. The CDR3 length is 12 residues. In DNA, the CDR3 is TGTGCCATTCGTTTTTCCCACACTGAAGCTTTCTTT. Translating it yields CAIRFSHTEAFF.

V is TRBV5-6 and J is TRBJ2-3, with no clear D. The V gene lost 2 bases and the J gene lost 1 base, with 14 bases spanning the gap. Per the germline V gene, CDR1 is SGHDT and CDR2 is YYEEEE. This CDR3 spans 16 amino acids. The CDR3 nucleotides are TGTGCCAGCAGCTTTATTCTAGATTCAGGCACAGATACGCAGTATTTT. This translates into CASSFILDSGTDTQYF.

J is TRBJ2-2 and V is TRBV27, with 13 bases lining up with TRBD2. Per germline, CDR1 MNHEY and CDR2 SMNVEV (reference sequence). The CDR3 extends over 16 amino acids. V lost 4 bases, J lost 5 bases, and 4 bases stayed unmatched. CDR3 protein: CASSSWTSGGTGELFF. CDR3 bases: TGTGCCAGCAGTTCCTGGACTAGCGGGGGTACCGGGGAGCTGTTTTTT.

This chain links TRBV7-9 with TRBJ1-1; a weak D match, TRBD1 (5 bases). Germline CDR1 reads SEHNR; CDR2 reads FQNEAQ (reference sequence). With 4 bases removed from V and 2 bases from J, the gap between germline ends came to 11 bases. This CDR3 has 14 amino acids. In nucleotides, the CDR3 is TGTGCCAGCAGCTCATTTACAGGTAACACTGAAGCTTTCTTT. The encoded protein is CASSSFTGNTEAFF. Combining the CDR3 with reference TRBV7-9 and TRBJ1-1 gives the whole variable domain DTGVSQNPRHKITKRGQNVTFRCDPISEHNRLYWYRQTLGQGPEFLTYFQNEAQLEKSRLLSDRFSAERPKGSFSTLEIQRTEQGDSAMYLCASSSFTGNTEAFFGQGTRLTVV.

The chain couples TRBV19 to TRBJ2-2; D is unclear. V was cut by 5 bases and J by 3 bases, with 13 bases left in between. From germline, CDR1 is LNHDA and CDR2 SQIVND (reference sequence). This CDR3 contains 15 residues. CDR3 sequence reads: CASSPRLVDTGELFF. The CDR3 DNA reads as TGTGCCAGTAGTCCTAGGCTCGTGGACACCGGGGAGCTGTTTTTT.

The rearrangement links TRBV11-2 to TRBJ2-7, with D possibly matching TRBD1 (6 bases). V lost 2 bases to trimming and J lost 3 bases, with 11 bases between them. The germline CDR1 and CDR2 sequences are SGHAT and FQNNGV. This CDR3 has 14 amino acids. The CDR3 is CASSLYRGGYEQYV. For the CDR3, the DNA is TGTGCCAGCAGCTTATATAGAGGGGGCTACGAGCAGTACGTC.

The sample holds one count of this clone. The V call is TRBV10-3, the J call TRBJ2-1; 8 bases line up with TRBD1. CDR3 length: 16 amino acids. Germline lookup yields CDR1 ENHRY and CDR2 SYGVKD. The V gene end was trimmed by 0 bases and the J gene end by 3 bases; junction bases not matched to a gene: 4. The CDR3 sequence: CAISESRQGFYNEQFF. DNA for the CDR3: TGTGCCATCAGTGAGTCTAGACAGGGGTTCTACAATGAGCAGTTCTTC.

This clone was seen once. The chain is built from TRBV2 and TRBJ2-2; D uncertain. CDR1 and CDR2 (germline): SNHLY, FYNNEI. The CDR3 totals 14 residues. The V end lost 8 bases, the J end lost 3 bases, and 13 bases lay between the germline ends. CDR3 DNA sequence: TGTGCCAGCCGCATCGGGTCGGACACCGGGGAGCTGTTTTTT. Its protein is CASRIGSDTGELFF.

This chain uses TRBV2 with TRBJ1-1; D not certain. Germline CDR1 and CDR2: SNHLY and FYNNEI. V lost 6 bases and J lost 1, with 9 bases in between. The CDR3 runs 13 residues. DNA for the CDR3: TGTGCCAGCAGGGTTCTTAGGAACACTGAAGCTTTCTTT. Translation: CASRVLRNTEAFF. Together with reference TRBV2 and TRBJ1-1, the CDR3 gives the full variable domain: EPEVTQTPSHQVTQMGQEVILRCVPISNHLYFYWYRQILGQKVEFLVSFYNNEISEKSEIFDDQFSVERPDGSNFTLKIRSTKLEDSAMYFCASRVLRNTEAFFGQGTRLTVV.

The rearrangement joins TRBV6-5 to TRBJ1-5, with D possibly being TRBD1 (5 bases). Germline loops: CDR1 MNHEY, CDR2 SVGAGI. This CDR3 contains 15 residues. V shed 10 bases and J shed 4 bases, with 20 bases lying between them. The CDR3 sequence: CATRGSGTGNQPQHF. CDR3 DNA sequence: TGTGCCACCCGGGGGTCGGGGACGGGTAATCAGCCCCAGCATTTT.